Given below is one T cell receptor (beta chain) in context. Its antigen specificity is not known. No quality values exist for individual bases; no much larger clone is one base distant. These data belong to a study of T cell repertoires in cytomegalovirus infection (dated by TCRdb to the late 2010s). About the full investigation: Recently identified HLA-C-restricted CMV epitopes, whose presentation resists viral immunomodulation, were targeted by peptide stimulations together with well-studied HLA-B-restricted epitopes. The HLA type of each donor mattered for the analysis, because public TCR beta signatures pointed to carriage of CMV infection along with the matching HLA type.

For sequencing, an Illumina HiSeq 1500 was employed. TCRdb's own reprocessing of the public reads used fastp at Q25 and MiXCR and kept productive beta chains. Duplicate CDR3 protein sequences are folded into a single record with the most common DNA and genes. The sample contains about 890,000 distinct CDR3 sequences, roughly 31% of them found a single time. About an eighth of the sample belongs to the ten largest clones. Points the paper makes about the study in general: In both this cohort and an independent cohort of over 350 donors, the cumulative frequency of public TCR beta family members distinguished carriers of CMV infection plus the relevant HLA type. The ex vivo response was dominated by HLA-C-restricted CMV-specific TCR beta clonotypes, which also provided the single most frequent clonotype in two of eight donors.

V sheds 5 bases and J sheds 0 bases, leaving 11 bases between their ends. The CDR3 has 16 amino acids, counting the end cysteine and phenylalanine. This entry keeps only the CDR3 DNA: 48 bases, framed from base 1. The germline V gene (reference sequence) provides CDR1 LNHNV and CDR2 YYDKDF. Interpreted using the paper, the treatment or condition label stands for: in vitro stimulation with specific CMV peptide epitopes to enrich CMV-specific T cells. This receptor chain uses TRBV15 and TRBJ1-6, with the D gene too uncertain to name. This TCR was recovered from a human donor in good health (CMV status not recorded). Some clones in this sample may be carry-over from other donors' samples. The specimen comprised cultured CD8+ T cells from PBMCs, sampled from culture after CMV antigen stimulation. The bases read TGTGCCACCAGCCCCGGAACCAGCTCCTATAATTCACCCCTCCACTTT. It translates as CATSPGTSSYNSPLHF.